Included here is one TCR beta chain sequence, with context. Via MiXCR, TCRdb re-called the 5' RACE reads, giving one row per CDR3 protein. The data hold more than 200,000 distinct CDR3 sequences, with roughly 15% observed a single time. This CDR3 has 15 residues. V trimming: 3 bases; J trimming: 0 bases; junction bases outside the gene matches: 4. Germline V CDR1 and CDR2: SQVTM, ANQGSEA. This entry belongs to a study of T-cell memory formation after mild COVID-19. The sequence was collected from a man aged 18 to 35 who had mild COVID-19 (a few samples of this study predate the infection). Cell type and time point are not known. The sample taken for sequencing was PBMCs or a T cell subset sorted from them (not recorded which). The chain links TRBV29-1 to TRBJ1-2, with TRBD1 matching over 10 bases. The CDR3 DNA reads TGCAGCGTTGATACCGGGACAGGGGCTAACTATGGCTACACCTTC. It specifies CSVDTGTGANYGYTF.